Sequencing of this T cell receptor beta chain was carried out in a study of blood T cell repertoires in COVID-19. Looking at the study overall: Acute-phase and convalescent COVID-19 samples originated in the United States, Italy and Spain.

V lost 5 bases and J lost 0, with 8 bases in between. This CDR3 is built from 14 residues. The germline CDR1 and CDR2 sequences are MNHEY and SMNVEV (reference sequence). Clones were sequenced by immunoSEQ multiplex PCR, and TCRdb holds only the in-frame ones, with some missing. The repertoire has over 150,000 clones, over 80% of them found once; the top ten carry about 7%. Enrolled during active infection, Seattle patients were then followed longitudinally. This chain uses TRBV27 with TRBJ2-1; unclear D gene. The source is a woman aged 40 to 50 with COVID-19, enrolled during active disease. The sequenced sample was peripheral blood. In nucleotides, the CDR3 is TGTGCCAGCAGTGCCAGAGGCTCCTACAATGAGCAGTTCTTC. It is translated as CASSARGSYNEQFF.